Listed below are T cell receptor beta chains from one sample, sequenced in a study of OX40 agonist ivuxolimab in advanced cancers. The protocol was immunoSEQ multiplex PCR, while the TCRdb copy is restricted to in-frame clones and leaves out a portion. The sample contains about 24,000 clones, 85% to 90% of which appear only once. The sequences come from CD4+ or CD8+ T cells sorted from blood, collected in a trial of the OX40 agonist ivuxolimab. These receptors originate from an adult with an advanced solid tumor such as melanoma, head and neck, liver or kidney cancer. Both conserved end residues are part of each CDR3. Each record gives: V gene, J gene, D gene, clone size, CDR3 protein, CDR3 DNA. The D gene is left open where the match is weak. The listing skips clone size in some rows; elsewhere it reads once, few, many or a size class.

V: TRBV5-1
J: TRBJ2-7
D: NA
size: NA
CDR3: CASSLGASEQYF
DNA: TGCGCCAGCAGCTTGGGGGCTTCCGAGCAGTACTTC

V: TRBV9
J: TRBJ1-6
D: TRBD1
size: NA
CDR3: CASSTGQGGNSPLHF
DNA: TGTGCCAGCAGCACCGGACAGGGGGGCAATTCACCCCTCCACTTT

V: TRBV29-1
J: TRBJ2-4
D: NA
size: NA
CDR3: CSVEDAYLNIQYF
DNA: TGCAGCGTTGAAGATGCTTACCTAAACATTCAGTACTTC

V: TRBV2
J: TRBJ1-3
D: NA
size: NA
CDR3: CASSGTGGTSGNTIYF
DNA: TGTGCCAGCAGTGGGACGGGTGGAACCTCTGGAAACACCATATATTTT

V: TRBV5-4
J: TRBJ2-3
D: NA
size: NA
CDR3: CASSLDTDTQYF
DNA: TGTGCCAGCAGCTTGGACACAGATACGCAGTATTTT

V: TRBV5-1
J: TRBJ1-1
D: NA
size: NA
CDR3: CASRGDTEAFF
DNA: TGCGCCAGCAGGGGGGACACTGAAGCTTTCTTT

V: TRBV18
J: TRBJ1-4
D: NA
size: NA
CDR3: CASSIGQSGVEKLFF
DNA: TGTGCCAGCTCAATTGGACAGTCGGGAGTTGAAAAACTGTTTTTT

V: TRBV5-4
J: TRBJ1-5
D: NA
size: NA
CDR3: CASSLQGGNQPQHF
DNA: TGTGCCAGCAGCCTACAGGGAGGCAATCAGCCCCAGCATTTT

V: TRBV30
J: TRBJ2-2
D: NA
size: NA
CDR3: CAWGGGRELFF
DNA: TGTGCCTGGGGAGGGGGCAGGGAGCTGTTTTTT

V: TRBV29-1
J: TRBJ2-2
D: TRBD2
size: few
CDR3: CSVVQGLAGTGELFF
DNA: TGCAGCGTTGTCCAAGGACTAGCGGGCACCGGGGAGCTGTTTTTT

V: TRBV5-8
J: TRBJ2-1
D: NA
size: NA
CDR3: CASSFLGASKQFF
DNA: TGTGCCAGCAGCTTTTTGGGCGCGTCGAAGCAGTTCTTC